The 20 T cell receptor beta chains below come from one sample, sequenced in a study of T cells in Graves' hyperthyroidism and ophthalmopathy (dated by TCRdb to the late 2010s). The protocol used for the library was multiplex PCR. Sequencing took place on an Illumina HiSeq 2000. The TCR beta CDR3 regions were amplified from the RNA transcripts. For the first round of RT-PCR on the TCR CDR3, the HTBI primer set was used together with the Qiagen OneStep RT-PCR kit. In-frame beta chains were kept once TCRdb had trimmed the public reads at Q25 with fastp and called clones with MiXCR. Rows are unified per CDR3 protein, each entry keeping the most common DNA and genes. The sample table lists 40,000 or so distinct CDR3 sequences, roughly 52% of them with a count of one. Jointly, the top ten make up roughly 6.4% of the sample. The specimen was blood. These receptors all stem from a woman in her fifties or sixties with Graves' hyperthyroidism that later progressed to Graves' ophthalmopathy.

This chain uses TRBV9 with TRBJ1-6; 10 bases agree with TRBD1. Germline V CDR1 and CDR2: SGDLS, YYNGEE. The CDR3 contains 17 residues. V gave up 3 bases and J gave up 6 bases; unmatched junction bases: 9. Here the CDR3 reads CASSAGQGQLGNSPLHF. The CDR3 region has the DNA TGTGCCAGCAGCGCGGGACAGGGGCAGTTAGGTAATTCACCCCTCCACTTT.

This clonotype was found many times. The rearrangement joins TRBV30 to TRBJ2-1; no reliable D call. Germline assignment: CDR1 GTSNPN and CDR2 SVGIG (reference sequence). V dropped 1 base and J dropped 3 bases, with 10 bases sitting between them. This CDR3 has 14 residues. The CDR3 spells CAWSGGNGYNEQFF. The CDR3 region has the DNA TGTGCCTGGAGTGGCGGCAACGGCTACAATGAGCAGTTCTTC.

This sequence joins TRBV5-1 and TRBJ2-6; D remains unclear. From germline, CDR1 is SGHRS and CDR2 YFSETQ. The CDR3 is 8 amino acids. Between the trimmed V and J ends, which lost 1 base and 16 bases, there was a span of 0 bases. This CDR3 is CASSLLTF. The DNA for the CDR3 is TGCGCCAGCAGCTTGCTGACTTTC.

This clonotype counts as medium-sized. The chain uses TRBV24-1 and TRBJ2-1; D unclear. V shed 5 bases and J shed 0 bases, with 4 bases lying between them. CDR3 length: 13 amino acids. Germline CDR1 and CDR2: KGHDR and SFDVKD. CDR3 loop: CATSGSSYNEQFF. CDR3 DNA: TGTGCCACCAGTGGGAGCTCCTACAATGAGCAGTTCTTC.

This clonotype came up once. This sequence joins TRBV12-3 or TRBV12-4 and TRBJ1-5; D is uncertain. This CDR3 contains 11 residues. Trimming pared 3 bases from V and 9 bases from J, leaving 6 bases between. The CDR3 coding sequence is TGTGCCAGCAGTTTTGGCCGGCCCCAGCATTTT. It specifies CASSFGRPQHF.

This clonotype showed up many times. This chain joins TRBV6-2 or TRBV6-3 and TRBJ2-7; no firm D call. In germline, CDR1 is MNHEY, CDR2 SVGEGT. This CDR3 spans 15 amino acids. Trimming cost V 6 bases and J 1 base, with 16 bases left between them. Here the CDR3 DNA reads TGTGCCAGCAGACTGGCGGTTCCTTTTTCCTACGAGCAGTACTTC. This translates into CASRLAVPFSYEQYF.

This clonotype was seen at least ten times. This chain joins TRBV9 and TRBJ1-1, with a possible D match to TRBD1 (5 bases). V shed 3 bases and J shed 4 bases, with 13 bases lying between them. The CDR3 is 14 amino acids. Germline V lookup: CDR1 SGDLS, CDR2 YYNGEE. Here the CDR3 DNA reads TGTGCCAGCAGCGCTGGACAAATACGCACTGAAGCTTTCTTT. Translated: CASSAGQIRTEAFF.

The CDR3 DNA follows: TGTGCCAGCAGCAAAGCTAGGGGGGAGCTGTTTTTT. It is translated as CASSKARGELFF. The rearrangement links TRBV9 to TRBJ2-2; D is ambiguous. Germline V gives CDR1 SGDLS, CDR2 YYNGEE. There are 12 residues in the CDR3. V gave up 4 bases and J gave up 8 bases, with 9 bases separating them.

This clonotype was seen a single time. The CDR3 end shows no conserved phenylalanine or tryptophan, and so a read error is likely. The CDR3 nucleotides read TGTGCCAGCAGCGAAAACCGGGACAGTCCCTACGAGCAGTACCTC. It codes for CASSENRDSPYEQYL. The chain couples TRBV6-1 to TRBJ2-7, with TRBD1 identical over 7 bases. The CDR3 contains 15 residues. V shed 6 bases, J shed 2 bases, and the junction held 10 bases outside the gene matches. Germline V gene lookup returns CDR1 MNHNS and CDR2 SASEGT.

This clonotype occurred many times. This chain connects TRBV12-3 or TRBV12-4 to TRBJ2-6; tentative D call: TRBD1 (6 bases). CDR3 length: 15 residues. With 5 bases removed from V and 0 bases from J, the gap between germline ends came to 8 bases. The CDR3 nucleotides read TGTGCCAGCAGTCCGACAGGCTCTGGGGCCAACGTCCTGACTTTC. This gives the protein CASSPTGSGANVLTF.

This chain links TRBV20-1 with TRBJ1-2; D not resolved. Germline assignment: CDR1 DFQATT and CDR2 SNEGSKA (reference sequence). The CDR3 is made up of 13 amino acids. Trimming left V 6 bases short and J 7 bases short, with 18 bases between. The CDR3 bases are TGCAGTGCCCGGAACTCGGCGATCCCTGGCTACACCTTC. Translation gives CSARNSAIPGYTF.

As concerns this clonotype: One end of the junction does not line up with germline, which may come from a read error. The chain employs TRBV7-6 and TRBJ2-1, with D perhaps TRBD2 (5 bases). The CDR3 is 16 amino acids. Looked up from germline, CDR1 is SGHVS and CDR2 is FNYEAQ. The CDR3 DNA reads as TGTGCCGGCAGCCCTTTCTCACGGGAAAAGTCTAATGAGCGGTTCTTC. This codes for CAGSPFSREKSNERFF.

This clonotype is termed medium-sized. V usage is TRBV19 and J usage is TRBJ2-1; D might be TRBD1 (5 bases). V lost 3 bases, J lost 9 bases, and 12 bases lay in between. The CDR3 is 13 amino acids. Germline V lookup: CDR1 LNHDA, CDR2 SQIVND (reference sequence). DNA for the CDR3: TGTGCCAGTAGTATTGGCAGGGTACCTGAGCAGTTCTTC. This sequence encodes CASSIGRVPEQFF.

On this clonotype: The CDR3 does not close with the conserved phenylalanine or tryptophan, likely indicating a read error. The CDR3 sequence is CASSLALMNTEAFS. The DNA for the CDR3 is TGCGCCAGCAGCCTCGCTTTAATGAACACTGAAGCTTTCTCT. The chain carries TRBV7-9 and TRBJ1-1; D gene unclear. The CDR3 totals 14 residues. Germline V gene data show CDR1 as SEHNR and CDR2 as FQNEAQ (reference sequence).

This clonotype was observed many times. The junction differs from germline at one of its ends, possibly a read error. CDR3 in DNA: TGTGCCAGGAGTGGGAAGACAGGGGGTTTTAATTCACCCCTCCACTTT. Its translation: CARSGKTGGFNSPLHF. This chain links TRBV6-1 with TRBJ1-6; 9 nucleotides match TRBD1. The germline V gene has CDR1 MNHNS and CDR2 SASEGT. There are 16 residues in the CDR3.

This clonotype came up many times. V gene TRBV11-2 combines with J gene TRBJ1-1, with 7 bases fitting TRBD1. V shed 5 bases and J 5 bases; nucleotides not matched to a gene: 2. This CDR3 region has 12 residues. In germline, CDR1 is SGHAT, CDR2 FQNNGV. Here the CDR3 reads CASSAGQTEAFF. Written as DNA, the CDR3 is TGTGCCAGCAGCGCGGGACAGACTGAAGCTTTCTTT.

The V and J genes are TRBV29-1 and TRBJ1-3, with 9 bases aligning to TRBD1. This CDR3 contains 15 residues. Germline CDR1 and CDR2: SQVTM and ANQGSEA. The J segment lost 1 base and the V segment lost 1 base, leaving 2 bases of the junction unmatched. CDR3 nucleotides: TGCAGCGTTGAAGTACAGGGGGCGTCTGGAAACACCATATATTTT. It is translated as CSVEVQGASGNTIYF.

The chain links TRBV20-1 to TRBJ2-1; possibly TRBD1 for D (6 bases). The CDR3 runs 15 residues. In germline, CDR1 is DFQATT, CDR2 SNEGSKA (reference sequence). The V end lost 2 bases, the J end lost 0 bases, and 11 bases lay between the germline ends. CDR3 DNA: TGCAGTGCTAGACGAACAGGGAGCTCCTACAATGAGCAGTTCTTC. It is translated as CSARRTGSSYNEQFF.

By share, this clonotype counts as medium-sized. The chain joins TRBV7-2 to TRBJ1-5; D gene unclear. Germline values: CDR1 SGHTA, CDR2 FQGNSA. Trimming removed 1 base from V and 3 bases from J, with 10 bases in between. The CDR3 has 15 amino acids. CDR3 region: CASSLGNQANQPQHF. CDR3 bases: TGTGCCAGCAGCTTAGGCAACCAAGCCAATCAGCCCCAGCATTTT.

Concerning this clonotype itself: This is likely a read error, given that the CDR3 carries no conserved phenylalanine or tryptophan at its end. Because the CDR3's place on the DNA is in doubt, the DNA is left out and the CDR3 is given as listed by TCRdb. The CDR3 protein is CASSRTGSSYNEQVR. The chain is built from TRBV2 and TRBJ2-1. The CDR3 is 15 amino acids long, termini counted. In germline, CDR1 is SNHLY, CDR2 FYNNEI.